This TCR beta chain was obtained from a study of OX40 agonist ivuxolimab in advanced cancers. Method: immunoSEQ multiplex PCR; TCRdb's copy keeps in-frame clones and lacks some. Among tens of thousands of clones listed, approximately 87% were seen once. The V and J ends lost 5 bases and 6 bases respectively, with 8 bases between them. The CDR3 runs 11 residues. CDR1 and CDR2 from the germline V gene are MNHEY and SVGAGI. The rearrangement uses TRBV6-5 and TRBJ2-7; no clear D gene. Specimen: CD4+ or CD8+ T cells sorted from blood, collected in a trial of the OX40 agonist ivuxolimab. The source of this sequence is an adult with an advanced solid tumor such as melanoma, head and neck, liver or kidney cancer. CDR3 nucleotides: TGTGCCAGCAGTGAATGGGTCGAGCAGTACTTC. Its protein product is CASSEWVEQYF.